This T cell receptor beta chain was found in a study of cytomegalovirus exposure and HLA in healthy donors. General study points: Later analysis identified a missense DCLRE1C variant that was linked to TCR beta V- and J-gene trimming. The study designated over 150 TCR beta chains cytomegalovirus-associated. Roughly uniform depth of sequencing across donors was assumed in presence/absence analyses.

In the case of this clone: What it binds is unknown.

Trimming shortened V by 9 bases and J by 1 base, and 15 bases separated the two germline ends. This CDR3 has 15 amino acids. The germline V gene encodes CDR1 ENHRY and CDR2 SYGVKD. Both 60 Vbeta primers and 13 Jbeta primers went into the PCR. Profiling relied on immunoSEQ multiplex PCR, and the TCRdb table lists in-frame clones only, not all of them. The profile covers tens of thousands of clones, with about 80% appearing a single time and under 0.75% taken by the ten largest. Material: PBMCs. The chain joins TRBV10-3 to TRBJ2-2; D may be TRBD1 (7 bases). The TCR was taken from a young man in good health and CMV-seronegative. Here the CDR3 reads CAIGGTAMNTGELFF. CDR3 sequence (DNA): TGTGCCATTGGGGGGACAGCCATGAACACCGGGGAGCTGTTTTTT.